These 25 T cell receptor beta chains were all obtained from the same sample, sequenced in a study of blood T cell repertoires in COVID-19. Produced via immunoSEQ multiplex PCR; TCRdb's table is partial and in-frame only. The sample yields 50,000 or so clones, 90% seen once. The sequenced material came from peripheral blood. The source of these receptors is a man aged 55 to 70 with active COVID-19.

The chain combines TRBV2 with TRBJ2-1, with D tentatively TRBD2 (5 bases). The V and J ends lost 6 bases and 16 bases respectively, with 22 bases between them. From germline, CDR1 is SNHLY and CDR2 FYNNEI. CDR3 size: 13 residues. CDR3 sequence: CASSLDRERGRFF. The CDR3 nucleotides read TGTGCCAGCAGCTTGGACCGGGAACGAGGTCGATTCTTC.

The rearrangement joins TRBV12-3 or TRBV12-4 to TRBJ2-1, with D possibly being TRBD2 (6 bases). This CDR3 has 12 amino acids. The V end was cut by 7 bases, the J end by 9 bases, with 13 bases between. The CDR3 protein is CASTLRDGEQFF. The CDR3 nucleotides are TGTGCCAGCACCTTGCGGGACGGTGAGCAGTTCTTC.

The V call is TRBV24-1, the J call TRBJ2-2; tentative D call: TRBD2 (5 bases). Germline loops: CDR1 KGHDR, CDR2 SFDVKD. The V end lost 3 bases, the J end lost 8 bases, and 12 bases lay between the germline ends. This CDR3 has 14 residues. This chain's CDR3 is CATSDPTTGGELFF. The DNA for the CDR3 is TGTGCCACCAGTGATCCGACTACGGGAGGGGAGCTGTTTTTT.

The chain combines TRBV6-5 with TRBJ1-2; TRBD1 might be the D (5 bases). This CDR3 has 13 amino acids. With 6 bases removed from V and 0 bases from J, the gap between germline ends came to 8 bases. Germline V gene lookup returns CDR1 MNHEY and CDR2 SVGAGI. The CDR3 region has the DNA TGTGCCAGCAGACCGACAGCTAACTATGGCTACACCTTC. Encoded protein: CASRPTANYGYTF.

This chain joins TRBV30 and TRBJ2-7; 10 nucleotides match TRBD1. V lost 2 bases, J lost 6 bases, and 1 base stayed unmatched. This CDR3 is 12 amino acids long. Germline V lookup: CDR1 GTSNPN, CDR2 SVGIG (reference sequence). CDR3 in DNA: TGTGCCTGGAGTAGGACAGGGGGCGAGCAGTACTTC. Protein product: CAWSRTGGEQYF.

The genes are TRBV30 and TRBJ2-7; D may be TRBD2 (5 bases). The ends were cut back, 3 bases at V and 4 bases at J, with 16 bases in the middle. The CDR3 covers 14 residues. The germline V gene has CDR1 GTSNPN and CDR2 SVGIG (reference sequence). The CDR3 spells CAWSGKPGGYEQYF. CDR3 in DNA: TGTGCCTGGAGCGGGAAGCCGGGTGGGTACGAGCAGTACTTC.

This clone was seen only a few times. The chain carries TRBV11-2 and TRBJ2-7, with a tentative D call TRBD1 (6 bases). Germline V gene data show CDR1 as SGHAT and CDR2 as FQNNGV. This CDR3 region has 12 residues. Trimming stripped 6 bases from V and 3 bases from J, with 9 bases between. CDR3 DNA sequence: TGTGCCAGCAGAATACAGGGCTACGAGCAGTACTTC. Translating gives CASRIQGYEQYF.

The chain links TRBV7-2 to TRBJ2-3; 7 bases align to TRBD2. CDR1 is SGHTA, CDR2 FQGNSA, per germline. Unmatched junction bases numbered 6, after V lost 3 bases and J lost 0 bases. This CDR3 spans 16 amino acids. The CDR3 DNA reads TGTGCCAGCAGCTTGGGGCGGGAGAGGAGCACAGATACGCAGTATTTT. Translation gives CASSLGRERSTDTQYF.

The chain employs TRBV9 and TRBJ2-1; 12 bases line up with TRBD2. Germline-derived CDR1 and CDR2 are SGDLS and YYNGEE. J lost 1 base, V lost 3 bases, and 8 bases had no gene match. This CDR3 comprises 18 residues. The DNA of the CDR3 is TGTGCCAGCAGCGCTACGCTAGCGGGAGGGGCGTCCTACAATGAGCAGTTCTTC. Translating it yields CASSATLAGGASYNEQFF.

CDR3 region: CASRGGSRNEQFF. CDR3 sequence (DNA): TGTGCCAGCCGCGGCGGGAGCAGGAATGAGCAGTTCTTC. This sequence joins TRBV5-4 and TRBJ2-1, with 7 bases lining up with TRBD2. Germline V gene lookup returns CDR1 SGHNT and CDR2 YYREEE (reference sequence). V lost 7 bases to trimming and J lost 7 bases; unmatched junction nucleotides: 8. CDR3 length equals 13 residues. The full variable domain, in which reference TRBV5-4 and TRBJ2-1 provide the parts outside the CDR3, is ETGVTQSPTHLIKTRGQQVTLRCSSQSGHNTVSWYQQALGQGPQFIFQYYREEENGRGNFPPRFSGLQFPNYSSELNVNALELDDSALYLCASRGGSRNEQFFGPGTRLTVL.

The chain has TRBV2 and TRBJ2-2; 7 bases are shared with TRBD1. The CDR3 is 18 amino acids. Per the germline V gene, CDR1 is SNHLY and CDR2 is FYNNEI. J gave up 6 bases and V 3 bases, and 16 bases lay outside the gene matches. This CDR3 reads CASSEVGYRGTMAGELFF. The CDR3 coding sequence is TGTGCCAGCAGTGAGGTTGGATACAGGGGTACTATGGCCGGGGAGCTGTTTTTT.

The chain is built from TRBV3-1 (or the pseudogene TRBV3-2) and TRBJ1-5; D call uncertain. Germline CDR1 is LGHDT and CDR2 is YNNKEL (reference sequence). The CDR3 is 14 amino acids. The V end was cut by 3 bases, the J end by 0 bases, with 6 bases between. The CDR3 DNA follows: TGTGCCAGCAGCCACAGCGATAGCAATCAGCCCCAGCATTTT. It encodes CASSHSDSNQPQHF.

The V call is TRBV7-3, the J call TRBJ1-2; TRBD1 might be the D (5 bases). This CDR3 region has 16 residues. The germline V and J ends were trimmed by 1 base and 5 bases, with 17 bases remaining between them. Germline V lookup: CDR1 SGHTA, CDR2 FQGTGA. The CDR3 coding sequence is TGTGCCAGCAGCTTAAGAGGCGGGGCCGGCCATTATGGCTACACCTTC. This gives the protein CASSLRGGAGHYGYTF.

A single count supports this clone. This chain links TRBV5-4 with TRBJ1-1; TRBD1 agrees at 10 bases. The germline V gene encodes CDR1 SGHNT and CDR2 YYREEE (reference sequence). This CDR3 contains 16 residues. The V and J ends lost 4 bases and 3 bases, in that order; junction bases with no gene match: 9. The CDR3 nucleotides are TGTGCCAGCAGCCACGGGACAGGGGCAAGAGACACTGAAGCTTTCTTT. It translates to CASSHGTGARDTEAFF.

The chain carries TRBV15 and TRBJ2-7; TRBD1 might be the D (6 bases). The CDR3 consists of 15 residues. V was clipped by 0 bases and J by 2 bases, with 11 bases between them. CDR1 is LNHNV and CDR2 is YYDKDF in the germline V gene (reference sequence). The CDR3 bases are TGTGCCACCAGCAGAGAGGGGGCTACCGCCTACGAGCAGTACTTC. Translating gives CATSREGATAYEQYF.

In its sample, this clone was seen a few times. V and J are TRBV18 and TRBJ2-7; D gene unclear. This CDR3 comprises 14 residues. Germline loops: CDR1 KGHSH, CDR2 LQKENI. Trimming took off 0 bases at V and 7 bases at J, with 13 bases between the two ends. The CDR3 protein is CASSPPSLPKEQYF. In nucleotides, the CDR3 is TGTGCCAGCTCACCACCATCCCTACCCAAGGAGCAGTACTTC.

This clone counts as medium-sized. The chain carries TRBV6-4 and TRBJ2-2, with 9 bases lining up with TRBD2. The germline CDR1 and CDR2 sequences are MRHNA and SNTAGT. V lost 4 bases, J lost 1 base, and 7 bases stayed unmatched. The CDR3 spans 17 residues. This chain's CDR3 is CASSADLAGMNTGELFF. The DNA for the CDR3 is TGTGCCAGCAGTGCCGATCTAGCGGGGATGAACACCGGGGAGCTGTTTTTT.

This clone was counted a single time. The chain couples TRBV4-2 to TRBJ1-1; 8 positions match TRBD1. With 1 base clipped from V and 4 bases from J, the junction kept 2 bases outside the gene matches. This CDR3 region has 14 residues. CDR1 is LGHNA and CDR2 is YNFKEQ in the germline V gene. CDR3 protein: CASSQVGQGTEAFF. The CDR3 nucleotides are TGTGCCAGCAGCCAAGTTGGACAGGGCACTGAAGCTTTCTTT.

The chain recombines TRBV29-1 with TRBJ2-3; 14 bases match TRBD2. V shed 4 bases, J shed 4 bases, and the junction held 7 bases outside the gene matches. CDR3 length: 16 amino acids. Germline-derived CDR1 and CDR2 are SQVTM and ANQGSEA. CDR3 nucleotides: TGCAGCGTTGGGGGGACTAGCGGGAGTTCCTCAGATACGCAGTATTTT. It encodes CSVGGTSGSSSDTQYF.

This chain uses TRBV19 with TRBJ2-5, with D possibly being TRBD1 (6 bases). Germline V gives CDR1 LNHDA, CDR2 SQIVND (reference sequence). The length of the CDR3 is 15 residues. Trimming shortened V by 4 bases and J by 4 bases, and 16 bases separated the two germline ends. CDR3 coding DNA: TGTGCCAGTAGTAAGGCCAGGGGCACAAGAGAGACCCAGTACTTC. It codes for CASSKARGTRETQYF.

The chain recombines TRBV4-2 with TRBJ2-1; 11 bases fit TRBD1. The CDR3 extends over 17 amino acids. In germline, CDR1 is LGHNA, CDR2 YNFKEQ. The junction had 10 bases not matched to a gene; V was cut back by 2 bases and J by 7 bases. CDR3 region: CASSQTIPGQGANEQFF. The CDR3 nucleotides read TGTGCCAGCAGCCAAACGATACCTGGACAGGGGGCGAATGAGCAGTTCTTC.

The genes are TRBV5-1 and TRBJ2-7; D remains ambiguous. CDR1 is SGHRS, CDR2 YFSETQ, per germline. V gave up 3 bases and J gave up 0 bases, with 10 bases separating them. This CDR3 is built from 14 residues. The CDR3 sequence is CASSSHVSSYEQYF. DNA for the CDR3: TGCGCCAGCAGCTCTCACGTGAGCTCCTACGAGCAGTACTTC.

The J gene is TRBJ1-4, the V gene TRBV14, with a tentative D call TRBD1 (6 bases). Trimming left V 4 bases short and J 5 bases short, with 14 bases between. In germline, CDR1 is SGHDN, CDR2 FVKESK. This CDR3 is 15 amino acids long. DNA for the CDR3: TGTGCCAGCAGCCGACGGACAGAGTTGAATGAAAAACTGTTTTTT. Translation: CASSRRTELNEKLFF.

The genes are TRBV4-1 and TRBJ1-6; D is unresolved. The CDR3 spans 12 residues. V lost 1 base to trimming and J lost 9 bases, with 4 bases between them. Germline V gene lookup returns CDR1 MGHRA and CDR2 YSYEKL. In DNA form, the CDR3 reads TGCGCCAGCAGCCAAGGAGGTTCACCCCTCCACTTT. Its translation: CASSQGGSPLHF.

For the CDR3, the DNA is TGCGCCAGCAGCCAAGTAGCCGGGATCAACCCTAACGGGGAGCTGTTTTTT. This encodes CASSQVAGINPNGELFF. The rearrangement uses TRBV4-3 and TRBJ2-2, with D perhaps TRBD2 (5 bases). Germline CDR1 is LGHNA and CDR2 is YSLEER. The CDR3 is made up of 17 amino acids. V dropped 1 base and J dropped 7 bases, with 19 bases sitting between them.